Presented here are 7 T cell receptor beta chains from one specimen sequenced in a study of cytomegalovirus exposure and HLA in healthy donors. In the PCR, 60 Vbeta and 13 Jbeta primers were used. Here immunoSEQ multiplex PCR was the method, and the copy in TCRdb shows in-frame clones only, minus some. The sample has some 90,000 clones, approximately 80% seen once. What was sequenced was PBMCs. The receptors shown here come from a woman aged 50 to 60 in good health and CMV-seropositive.

The chain recombines TRBV5-6 with TRBJ2-7, with D possibly TRBD2 on 7 matching bases. V gave up 5 bases and J gave up 4 bases, with 16 bases separating them. This CDR3 is 14 amino acids long. Germline CDR1 reads SGHDT; CDR2 reads YYEEEE. This CDR3 is CASRRRGGIYEQYF. The CDR3 DNA reads as TGTGCCAGCAGAAGAAGGGGGGGAATTTACGAGCAGTACTTC.

Points on this clone: The junction and the germline gene differ at one end; a read error may be behind it. V gene TRBV6-1 combines with J gene TRBJ2-7, with D perhaps TRBD1 (7 bases). CDR3 length: 12 residues. The germline V gene has CDR1 MNHNS and CDR2 SASEGT. Written as DNA, the CDR3 is TGTGCCAGCAGTGATAGGGGAGGCAGGGGGAACTTC. Translating it yields CASSDRGGRGNF.

The chain has TRBV6-5 and TRBJ1-5, with 7 bases matching TRBD1. The CDR3 spans 14 residues. With 5 bases clipped from V and 6 bases from J, the junction kept 7 bases outside the gene matches. In germline, CDR1 is MNHEY, CDR2 SVGAGI. Here the CDR3 reads CASSDIGDSQPQHF. As DNA, the CDR3 is TGTGCCAGCAGTGATATAGGGGACAGTCAGCCCCAGCATTTT.

This sequence joins TRBV12-5 and TRBJ2-7; a weak D match, TRBD2 (7 bases). V was pared by 4 bases and J by 6 bases, with 16 bases between. The germline V gene has CDR1 LGHNT and CDR2 FRNRAP. The CDR3 runs to 14 residues. The CDR3 sequence is CASGSGGGYSEQYF. The CDR3 coding sequence is TGTGCTAGTGGTTCGGGGGGCGGTTATTCCGAGCAGTACTTC.

The chain employs TRBV5-1 and TRBJ1-4, with 10 bases aligning to TRBD1. The germline V gene encodes CDR1 SGHRS and CDR2 YFSETQ. V dropped 2 bases and J dropped 4; count of bases not matched to a gene: 2. CDR3 size: 15 residues. The CDR3 nucleotides are TGCGCCAGCAGCTTCGGACAGGGGGGTAATGAAAAACTGTTTTTT. Protein product: CASSFGQGGNEKLFF.

The V call is TRBV5-4, the J call TRBJ1-1; D is perhaps TRBD1 (5 bases). Per the germline V gene, CDR1 is SGHNT and CDR2 is YYREEE (reference sequence). There are 11 residues in the CDR3. Trimming removed 3 bases from V and 8 bases from J, with 8 bases in between. CDR3 sequence reads: CASSWGGEAFF. The CDR3 region has the DNA TGTGCCAGCAGCTGGGGGGGGGAAGCTTTCTTT.

V and J are TRBV10-2 and TRBJ2-7; no clear D gene. CDR1 is WSHSY and CDR2 is SAAADI in the germline V gene. The CDR3 sequence is 14 residues long. V was cut by 3 bases and J by 3 bases, with 12 bases left in between. The CDR3 DNA follows: TGCGCCAGCAGTGACTCCGGGTCCCACTACGAGCAGTACTTC. Its translation is CASSDSGSHYEQYF.